The 20 T cell receptor beta chains below come from one sample, sequenced in a study of technical replicates of blood from a few donors. Using immunoSEQ multiplex PCR, the repertoire was profiled, and TCRdb retains in-frame clones only, with some absent. Of around 76,000 clones in the sample, over 95% are singletons; the top ten hold over 0.2%. Sample: T cells isolated from PBMCs. Every receptor here comes from a human donor in good health.

A single count supports this clone. The J gene is TRBJ2-2, the V gene TRBV7-3; D gene uncertain. Per the germline V gene, CDR1 is SGHTA and CDR2 is FQGTGA. V lost 4 bases and J lost 9, with 6 bases in between. CDR3 size: 11 residues. The CDR3 region is CASSSGRELFF. The CDR3 region has the DNA TGTGCCAGCAGCTCTGGCCGGGAGCTGTTTTTT.

V is TRBV28 and J is TRBJ2-1; tentatively, D is TRBD2 (5 bases). Per germline, CDR1 MDHEN and CDR2 SYDVKM. V was pared by 2 bases and J by 0 bases, with 8 bases between. CDR3 length: 15 residues. CDR3 bases: TGTGCCAGCAGTTTAACTGGGAGCTCCTACAATGAGCAGTTCTTC. It codes for CASSLTGSSYNEQFF.

This chain uses TRBV29-1 with TRBJ1-1; 8 positions agree with TRBD1. The CDR3 covers 14 residues. V dropped 6 bases and J dropped 1; count of bases not matched to a gene: 7. Per the germline V gene, CDR1 is SQVTM and CDR2 is ANQGSEA. The CDR3 protein is CSVDRTGTNTEAFF. In DNA form, the CDR3 reads TGCAGCGTCGATAGGACAGGGACGAACACTGAAGCTTTCTTT.

This chain connects TRBV7-9 to TRBJ1-4; 7 bases map to TRBD1. This CDR3 comprises 15 residues. V was pared by 2 bases and J by 7 bases, with 7 bases of the junction left unmatched. The germline V gene encodes CDR1 SEHNR and CDR2 FQNEAQ (reference sequence). This chain's CDR3 is CASSLTGGGVEKLFF. The CDR3 bases are TGTGCCAGCAGCTTAACAGGAGGGGGCGTTGAAAAACTGTTTTTT. Full variable domain (missing parts from reference TRBV7-9 and TRBJ1-4): DTGVSQNPRHKITKRGQNVTFRCDPISEHNRLYWYRQTLGQGPEFLTYFQNEAQLEKSRLLSDRFSAERPKGSFSTLEIQRTEQGDSAMYLCASSLTGGGVEKLFFGSGTQLSVL.

The J gene is TRBJ2-5, the V gene TRBV13; 7 bases are a match to TRBD1. V gave up 4 bases and J gave up 2 bases; unmatched junction bases: 7. Germline V gives CDR1 PRHDT, CDR2 FYEKMQ (reference sequence). This CDR3 is built from 15 residues. CDR3 sequence reads: CASSSYGTDQETQYF. The CDR3 bases are TGTGCCAGCAGCTCATACGGGACAGATCAAGAGACCCAGTACTTC. The whole variable domain, remainder taken from reference TRBV13 and TRBJ2-5, is AAGVIQSPRHLIKEKRETATLKCYPIPRHDTVYWYQQGPGQDPQFLISFYEKMQSDKGSIPDRFSAQQFSDYHSELNMSSLELGDSALYFCASSSYGTDQETQYFGPGTRLLVL.

The chain employs TRBV6-5 and TRBJ1-1; D not certain. Trimming removed 7 bases from V and 3 bases from J, with 6 bases in between. CDR1 is MNHEY, CDR2 SVGAGI, per germline. The CDR3 covers 11 residues. This chain's CDR3 is CASKRDTEAFF. CDR3 in DNA: TGTGCCAGCAAGCGTGACACTGAAGCTTTCTTT.

CDR3 loop: CASSISGSRYAFF. The CDR3 DNA follows: TGTGCCAGCAGCATTAGCGGTAGTCGGTATGCTTTCTTT. The gene calls are TRBV28 and TRBJ1-1; D not resolved. The CDR3 sequence is 13 residues long. With 6 bases removed from V and 11 bases from J, the gap between germline ends came to 19 bases. The germline gives CDR1 MDHEN, CDR2 SYDVKM.

This sequence joins TRBV6-1 and TRBJ1-5; D is ambiguous. Germline V gene lookup returns CDR1 MNHNS and CDR2 SASEGT. V gave up 8 bases and J gave up 8 bases, with 16 bases separating them. There are 13 residues in the CDR3. The CDR3 DNA follows: TGTGCCAGCGGTTCGACATCGGTAGAGCCCCAGCATTTT. It codes for CASGSTSVEPQHF.

The chain couples TRBV6-1 to TRBJ2-7; 10 bases match TRBD1. The CDR3 runs to 15 residues. The germline gives CDR1 MNHNS, CDR2 SASEGT. The J segment lost 1 base and the V segment lost 4 bases, leaving 4 bases of the junction unmatched. CDR3 DNA sequence: TGTGCCAGCAGTGCAAGACAGGGGGCTTCCTACGAGCAGTACTTC. Protein: CASSARQGASYEQYF.

V and J are TRBV9 and TRBJ2-7; a weak D match, TRBD2 (5 bases). The CDR3 contains 15 residues. The V gene lost 0 bases and the J gene lost 3 bases, with 13 bases spanning the gap. Germline loops: CDR1 SGDLS, CDR2 YYNGEE. CDR3 bases: TGTGCCAGCAGCGTAGAGGAAGGACTGAGCTACGAGCAGTACTTC. Translating gives CASSVEEGLSYEQYF.

The chain employs TRBV13 and TRBJ1-3; D unclear. CDR3 size: 14 residues. From germline, CDR1 is PRHDT and CDR2 FYEKMQ (reference sequence). Trimming took 1 base from V and 0 from J, leaving 4 bases between them. The CDR3 coding sequence is TGTGCCAGCAGCTTAGAGAGCTCTGGAAACACCATATATTTT. The encoded protein is CASSLESSGNTIYF. The entire variable domain, with the rest obtained from reference TRBV13 and TRBJ1-3, is as follows: AAGVIQSPRHLIKEKRETATLKCYPIPRHDTVYWYQQGPGQDPQFLISFYEKMQSDKGSIPDRFSAQQFSDYHSELNMSSLELGDSALYFCASSLESSGNTIYFGEGSWLTVV.

For this clone: A read error may produce the germline difference seen at one junction end. The genes are TRBV5-1 and TRBJ1-3; possible D gene TRBD1, 6 bases. The germline V gene encodes CDR1 SGHRS and CDR2 YFSETQ. The CDR3 covers 14 residues. As DNA, the CDR3 is TGCGCCAGCAGATTGGGGGCAACTGGAAACACCATATATTTT. Protein: CASRLGATGNTIYF.

CDR3 coding DNA: TGCGCCAGCAGCTTCGGTCAGGGCAAGGGCTACACCTTC. As protein: CASSFGQGKGYTF. V and J are TRBV5-1 and TRBJ1-2; a possible D gene is TRBD1 (5 bases). CDR3 length: 13 residues. V was shortened by 2 bases and J by 8 bases, with 13 bases between the two germline ends. Germline CDR1 and CDR2: SGHRS and YFSETQ.

The table lists this clone with a count of one. The rearrangement uses TRBV7-6 and TRBJ1-1, with unresolved D. Germline CDR1 SGHVS, CDR2 FNYEAQ. V lost 1 base and J 0 bases, leaving 9 bases between the germline ends. The CDR3 totals 15 residues. The CDR3 DNA is TGTGCCAGCAGCTTAGAACCAGGTATGAACACTGAAGCTTTCTTT. Its protein product is CASSLEPGMNTEAFF.

The rearrangement joins TRBV13 to TRBJ2-3; 10 bases align to TRBD2. The CDR3 extends over 17 amino acids. V lost 2 bases to trimming and J lost 4 bases; unmatched junction nucleotides: 9. Germline V gives CDR1 PRHDT, CDR2 FYEKMQ (reference sequence). This chain's CDR3 is CASSLILAGVVSDTQYF. As DNA, the CDR3 is TGTGCCAGCAGCTTAATCCTAGCGGGAGTTGTGTCAGATACGCAGTATTTT. The whole variable domain, remainder taken from reference TRBV13 and TRBJ2-3, is AAGVIQSPRHLIKEKRETATLKCYPIPRHDTVYWYQQGPGQDPQFLISFYEKMQSDKGSIPDRFSAQQFSDYHSELNMSSLELGDSALYFCASSLILAGVVSDTQYFGPGTRLTVL.

The rearrangement links TRBV4-2 to TRBJ2-3, with 7 positions matching TRBD2. In germline, CDR1 is LGHNA, CDR2 YNFKEQ. CDR3 length equals 16 residues. With V trimmed by 0 bases and J by 2 bases, 5 bases remained unmatched. DNA of the CDR3: TGTGCCAGCAGCCAAGATCTCCGGGAGGCCACAGATACGCAGTATTTT. As protein: CASSQDLREATDTQYF.

The V call is TRBV6-6, the J call TRBJ1-4, with TRBD1 matching 7 bases. CDR3 length: 11 amino acids. The V segment lost 11 bases and the J segment 6 bases; nucleotides outside the gene matches: 3. Germline loops: CDR1 MNHNY, CDR2 SVGAGI (reference sequence). The CDR3 spells CAAQGDEKLFF. CDR3 nucleotides: TGTGCCGCCCAGGGGGATGAAAAACTGTTTTTT.

This clone has only one observation. The rearrangement uses TRBV11-2 and TRBJ2-4, with 12 bases fitting TRBD2. From germline, CDR1 is SGHAT and CDR2 FQNNGV. The CDR3 length is 15 residues. V lost 3 bases to trimming and J lost 7 bases; unmatched junction nucleotides: 4. The CDR3 here is CASSFATSGSNIQYF. The CDR3 DNA sequence: TGTGCCAGCAGCTTTGCGACTAGCGGGAGTAACATTCAGTACTTC.

The chain links TRBV7-2 to TRBJ1-4; D call uncertain. Germline-derived CDR1 and CDR2 are SGHTA and FQGNSA. This CDR3 has 17 residues. The V end lost 5 bases, the J end lost 7 bases, and 23 bases lay between the germline ends. Here the CDR3 reads CASSTLEVYTAREKLFF. As DNA, the CDR3 is TGTGCCAGCAGCACGCTGGAGGTCTACACAGCTCGTGAAAAACTGTTTTTT.

V and J are TRBV7-9 and TRBJ1-2, with D perhaps matching TRBD1 (5 bases). V lost 4 bases and J lost 0, with 15 bases in between. The CDR3 is 16 amino acids. Looked up from germline, CDR1 is SEHNR and CDR2 is FQNEAQ (reference sequence). Written as DNA, the CDR3 is TGTGCCAGCAGCTCAACCCGGGACTCAGCTAACTATGGCTACACCTTC. Protein: CASSSTRDSANYGYTF.